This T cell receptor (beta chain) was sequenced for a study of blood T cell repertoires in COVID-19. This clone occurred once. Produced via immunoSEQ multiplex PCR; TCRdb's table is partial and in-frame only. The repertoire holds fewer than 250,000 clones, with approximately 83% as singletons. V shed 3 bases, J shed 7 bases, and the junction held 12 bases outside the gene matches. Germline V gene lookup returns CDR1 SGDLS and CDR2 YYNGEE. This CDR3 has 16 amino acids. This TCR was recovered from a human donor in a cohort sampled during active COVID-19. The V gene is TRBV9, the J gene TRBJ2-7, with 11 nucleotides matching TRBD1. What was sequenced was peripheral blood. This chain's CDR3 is CASSANRDRGDLEQYF. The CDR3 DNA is TGTGCCAGCAGCGCCAACCGGGACAGGGGGGATTTAGAGCAGTACTTC.